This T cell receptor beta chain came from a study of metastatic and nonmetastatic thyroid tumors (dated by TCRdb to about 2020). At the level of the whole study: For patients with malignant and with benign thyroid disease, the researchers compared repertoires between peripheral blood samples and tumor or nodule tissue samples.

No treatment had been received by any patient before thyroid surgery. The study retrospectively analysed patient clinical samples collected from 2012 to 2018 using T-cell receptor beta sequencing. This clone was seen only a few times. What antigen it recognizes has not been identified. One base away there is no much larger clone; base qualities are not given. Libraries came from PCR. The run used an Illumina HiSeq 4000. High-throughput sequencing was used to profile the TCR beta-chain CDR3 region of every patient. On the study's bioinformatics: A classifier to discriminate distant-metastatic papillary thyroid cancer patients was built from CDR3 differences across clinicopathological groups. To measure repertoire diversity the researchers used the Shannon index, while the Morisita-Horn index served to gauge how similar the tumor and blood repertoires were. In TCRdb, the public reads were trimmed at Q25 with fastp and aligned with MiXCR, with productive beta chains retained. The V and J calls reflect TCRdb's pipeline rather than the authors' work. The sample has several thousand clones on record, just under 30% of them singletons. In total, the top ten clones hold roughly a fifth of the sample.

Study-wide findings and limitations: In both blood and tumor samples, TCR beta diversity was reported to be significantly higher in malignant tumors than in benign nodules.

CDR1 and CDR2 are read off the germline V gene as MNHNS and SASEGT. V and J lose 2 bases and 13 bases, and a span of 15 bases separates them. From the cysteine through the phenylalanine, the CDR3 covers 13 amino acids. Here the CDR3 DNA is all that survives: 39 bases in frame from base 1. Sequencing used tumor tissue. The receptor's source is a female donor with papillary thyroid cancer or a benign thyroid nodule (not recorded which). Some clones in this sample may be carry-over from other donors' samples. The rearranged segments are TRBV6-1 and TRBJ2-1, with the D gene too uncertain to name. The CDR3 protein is CASSEYRRPEQFF. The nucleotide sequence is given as TGTGCCAGCAGTGAATATAGGCGCCCTGAACAGTTCTTC.